Listed below are T cell receptor beta chains from one sample, sequenced in a study of OX40 agonist ivuxolimab in advanced cancers. TCRdb keeps only in-frame clones here, not all; method: immunoSEQ multiplex PCR. Of roughly 80,000 clones in the sample, about 86% were seen once. Sample: CD4+ or CD8+ T cells sorted from blood, taken in a trial of the OX40 agonist ivuxolimab. These receptors were taken from an adult with an advanced solid tumor such as melanoma, head and neck, liver or kidney cancer. CDR3s include the opening cysteine and the closing phenylalanine or tryptophan. The D gene is left open where the match is weak. Clone sizes are given selectively: once, few, many, or a class where the clone is expanded.

>15|TRBJ2-5|TRBV19|-|once
CASSIGWAVEETQYF
TGTGCCAGTAGTATTGGTTGGGCAGTGGAAGAGACCCAGTACTTC
>14|TRBJ2-1|TRBV11-3|-|-
CASSLPSRGNEQFF
TGTGCCAGCAGCTTACCCAGCCGAGGGAATGAGCAGTTCTTC
>13|TRBJ2-2|TRBV5-1|-|-
CASSLVVYGELFF
TGCGCCAGCAGCTTGGTAGTATACGGGGAGCTGTTTTTT
>16|TRBJ2-3|TRBV9|-|-
CASSVDSGISTDTQYF
TGTGCCAGCAGCGTAGACAGTGGGATTTCCACAGATACGCAGTATTTT
>16|TRBJ2-1|TRBV6-5|TRBD1|-
CASSYPGQAAGNEQFF
TGTGCCAGCAGTTACCCCGGACAGGCCGCAGGAAATGAGCAGTTCTTC
>14|TRBJ2-2|TRBV4-1|-|-
CASSLGARAGELFF
TGCGCCAGCAGCCTCGGGGCTCGCGCCGGGGAGCTGTTTTTT
>14|TRBJ1-2|TRBV2|-|-
CASSENDWNYGYTF
TGTGCCAGCAGTGAAAATGACTGGAACTATGGCTACACCTTC
>16|TRBJ2-4|TRBV2|-|once
CASSAWSPLAKNIQYF
TGTGCCAGCAGCGCATGGTCTCCACTAGCCAAAAACATTCAGTACTTC
>17|TRBJ2-5|TRBV7-6|TRBD2|once
CASSSSVRGGRGETQYF
TGTGCCAGCAGCTCCTCTGTGCGGGGGGGCCGGGGAGAGACCCAGTACTTC
>15|TRBJ2-5|TRBV21-1|-|once
CASSKRSDRGETQYF
TGTGCCAGCAGCAAAAGGTCGGACAGGGGTGAGACCCAGTACTTC
>13|TRBJ1-3|TRBV28|-|-
CASSIPLVDTIYF
TGTGCCAGCAGTATCCCACTCGTGGACACCATATATTTT
>13|TRBJ2-4|TRBV5-1|-|-
CASSPEGMDIQYF
TGCGCCAGCAGCCCGGAGGGTATGGACATTCAGTACTTC
>12|TRBJ2-5|TRBV10-3|TRBD1|-
CAIGQEQETQYF
TGTGCCATCGGACAGGAACAAGAGACCCAGTACTTC
>14|TRBJ2-5|TRBV21-1|-|-
CASSLRGGRGTQYF
TGTGCCAGCAGCCTAAGAGGAGGGCGAGGGACCCAGTACTTC
>12|TRBJ2-1|TRBV28|-|-
CASSPYYNEQFF
TGTGCCAGCAGTCCCTACTACAATGAGCAGTTCTTC
>13|TRBJ2-5|TRBV7-3|-|-
CASSPPSRKTQYF
TGTGCCAGCAGCCCCCCTAGCCGGAAGACCCAGTACTTC
>15|TRBJ1-1|TRBV7-2|-|-
CASSLRWGQTTEAFF
TGTGCCAGCAGCCTGCGTTGGGGGCAGACCACTGAAGCTTTCTTT
>15|TRBJ2-3|TRBV19|TRBD1|-
CASSPGQGYTDTQYF
TGTGCCAGTAGTCCGGGACAGGGATACACAGATACGCAGTATTTT